This T cell receptor beta chain was documented in a study of T cells in Graves' hyperthyroidism and ophthalmopathy. Researchers took RNA transcripts and amplified the TCR beta CDR3 regions from them. TCR CDR3 underwent first-round RT-PCR with the HTBI primer set. TCRdb reprocessed the multiplex PCR reads via MiXCR and lists one record per CDR3 protein. The sample gives about 340,000 distinct CDR3 sequences, 15% to 20% of which show up once; approximately 49% is in the top ten. This clonotype was detected ten times or more. V was cut by 5 bases and J by 8 bases, with 13 bases left in between. CDR1 and CDR2 (germline): SGHTA, FQGTGA. The CDR3 covers 13 residues. It was 8 to 10 ml of fresh peripheral blood that supplied the PBMCs.

The clonotype was recovered from a woman between 50 and 59 years old with Graves' hyperthyroidism. The chain couples TRBV7-3 to TRBJ2-1, with a tentative D call TRBD2 (6 bases). The sample consisted of blood. The CDR3 bases are TGTGCCAGCAGCCGGCAGGGAGGCGATGAGCAGTTCTTC. Its translation is CASSRQGGDEQFF.